This T cell receptor (beta chain) was documented in a study of cytomegalovirus exposure and HLA in healthy donors. Study results and limitations: HLA-A and HLA-B allele assignments for most subjects were reportedly predicted accurately using TCR beta sequences.

The PCR ran on 60 Vbeta and 13 Jbeta primers. Produced via immunoSEQ multiplex PCR; TCRdb's table is partial and in-frame only. The sample lists about 77,000 clones, roughly four fifths occurring once. Note on this clone: Antigen unknown.

Germline CDR1 is MNHNS and CDR2 is SASEGT. The CDR3 contains 11 residues. Trimming shortened V by 7 bases and J by 2 bases, and 5 bases separated the two germline ends. Sequenced: PBMCs. This TCR was sampled from a man between 35 and 55 years old in good health and CMV-seronegative. The gene calls are TRBV6-1 and TRBJ1-1; D unresolved. The CDR3 DNA follows: TGTGCCAGCACCCTCAACACTGAAGCTTTCTTT. This gives the protein CASTLNTEAFF.